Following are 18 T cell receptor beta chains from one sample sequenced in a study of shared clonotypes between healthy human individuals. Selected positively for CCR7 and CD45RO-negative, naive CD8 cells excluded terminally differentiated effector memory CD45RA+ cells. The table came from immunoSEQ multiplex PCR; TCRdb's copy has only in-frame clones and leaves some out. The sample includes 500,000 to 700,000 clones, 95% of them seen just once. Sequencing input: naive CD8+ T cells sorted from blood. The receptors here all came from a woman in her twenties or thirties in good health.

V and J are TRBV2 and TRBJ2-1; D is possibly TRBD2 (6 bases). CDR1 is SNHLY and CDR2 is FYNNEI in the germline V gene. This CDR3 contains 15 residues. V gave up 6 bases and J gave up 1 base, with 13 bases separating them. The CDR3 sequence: CASSPAGLSYNEQFF. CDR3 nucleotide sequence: TGTGCCAGCAGCCCAGCGGGCTTATCCTACAATGAGCAGTTCTTC.

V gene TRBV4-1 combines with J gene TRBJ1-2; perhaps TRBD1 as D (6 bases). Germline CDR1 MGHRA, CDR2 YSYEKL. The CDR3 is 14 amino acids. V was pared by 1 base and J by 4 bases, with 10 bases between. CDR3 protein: CASSQGAGVYGYTF. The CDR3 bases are TGCGCCAGCAGCCAAGGTGCAGGGGTCTATGGCTACACCTTC.

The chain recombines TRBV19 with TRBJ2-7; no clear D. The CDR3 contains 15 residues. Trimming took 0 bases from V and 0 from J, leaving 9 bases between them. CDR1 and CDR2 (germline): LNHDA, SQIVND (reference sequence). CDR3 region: CASSIDGDSSYEQYF. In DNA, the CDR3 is TGTGCCAGTAGTATAGACGGAGATAGCTCCTACGAGCAGTACTTC.

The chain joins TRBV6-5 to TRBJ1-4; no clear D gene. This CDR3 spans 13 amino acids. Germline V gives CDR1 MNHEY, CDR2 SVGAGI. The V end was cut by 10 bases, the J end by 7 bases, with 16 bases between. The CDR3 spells CATQQGISEKLFF. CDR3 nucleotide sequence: TGTGCCACGCAACAAGGCATTTCTGAAAAACTGTTTTTT.

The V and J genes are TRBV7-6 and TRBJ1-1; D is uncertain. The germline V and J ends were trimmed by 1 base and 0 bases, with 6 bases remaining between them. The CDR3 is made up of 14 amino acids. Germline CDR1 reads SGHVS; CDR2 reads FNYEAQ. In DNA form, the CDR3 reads TGTGCCAGCAGCTTAGACCGAATGAACACTGAAGCTTTCTTT. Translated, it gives CASSLDRMNTEAFF.

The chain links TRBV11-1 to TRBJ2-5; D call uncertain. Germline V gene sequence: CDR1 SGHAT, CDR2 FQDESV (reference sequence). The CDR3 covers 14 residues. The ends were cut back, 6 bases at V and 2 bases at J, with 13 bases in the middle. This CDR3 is CASSHLDGQETQYF. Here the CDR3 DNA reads TGTGCCAGCAGTCACCTGGACGGACAAGAGACCCAGTACTTC. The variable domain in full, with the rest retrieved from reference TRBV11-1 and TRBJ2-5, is EAEVAQSPRYKITEKSQAVAFWCDPISGHATLYWYRQILGQGPELLVQFQDESVVDDSQLPKDRFSAERLKGVDSTLKIQPAELGDSAMYLCASSHLDGQETQYFGPGTRLLVL.

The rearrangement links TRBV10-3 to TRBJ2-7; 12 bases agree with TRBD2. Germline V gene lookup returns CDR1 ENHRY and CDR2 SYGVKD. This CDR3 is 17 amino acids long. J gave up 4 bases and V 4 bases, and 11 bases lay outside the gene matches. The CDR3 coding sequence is TGTGCCATCAGTGTATTCAGACTAGCGGGGGTTCTATACGAGCAGTACTTC. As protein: CAISVFRLAGVLYEQYF.

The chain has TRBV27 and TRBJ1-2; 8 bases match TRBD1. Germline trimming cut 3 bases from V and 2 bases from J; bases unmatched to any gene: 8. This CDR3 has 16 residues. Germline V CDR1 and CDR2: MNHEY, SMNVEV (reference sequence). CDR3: CASSLGLQGGNYGYTF. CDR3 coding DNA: TGTGCCAGCAGTTTGGGTCTACAGGGGGGAAACTATGGCTACACCTTC.

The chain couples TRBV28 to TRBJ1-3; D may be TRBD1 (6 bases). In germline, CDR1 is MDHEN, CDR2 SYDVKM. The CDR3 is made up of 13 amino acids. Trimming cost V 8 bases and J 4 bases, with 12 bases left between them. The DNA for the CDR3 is TGTGCCAGCTTTACAGGGTTGGGAAACACCATATATTTT. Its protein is CASFTGLGNTIYF.

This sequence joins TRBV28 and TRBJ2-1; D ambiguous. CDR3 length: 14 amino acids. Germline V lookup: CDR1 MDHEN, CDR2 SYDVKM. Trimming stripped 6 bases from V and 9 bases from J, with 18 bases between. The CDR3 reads CASSPPMGPTEQFF. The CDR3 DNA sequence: TGTGCCAGCAGCCCCCCTATGGGTCCCACTGAGCAGTTCTTC. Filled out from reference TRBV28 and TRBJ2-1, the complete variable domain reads DVKVTQSSRYLVKRTGEKVFLECVQDMDHENMFWYRQDPGLGLRLIYFSYDVKMKEKGDIPEGYSVSREKKERFSLILESASTNQTSMYLCASSPPMGPTEQFFGPGTRLTVL.

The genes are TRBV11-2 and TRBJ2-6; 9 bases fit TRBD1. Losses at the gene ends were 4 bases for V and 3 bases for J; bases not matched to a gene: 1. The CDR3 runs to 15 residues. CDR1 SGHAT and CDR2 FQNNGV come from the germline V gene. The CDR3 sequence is CASSSGQGGANVLTF. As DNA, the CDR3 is TGTGCCAGCAGCTCGGGACAGGGTGGGGCCAACGTCCTGACTTTC.

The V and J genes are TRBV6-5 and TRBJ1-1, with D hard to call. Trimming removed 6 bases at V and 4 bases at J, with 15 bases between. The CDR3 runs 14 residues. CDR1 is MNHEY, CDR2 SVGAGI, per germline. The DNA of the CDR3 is TGTGCCAGCAGGCCTCAAGACCGGGCCACTGAAGCTTTCTTT. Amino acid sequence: CASRPQDRATEAFF.

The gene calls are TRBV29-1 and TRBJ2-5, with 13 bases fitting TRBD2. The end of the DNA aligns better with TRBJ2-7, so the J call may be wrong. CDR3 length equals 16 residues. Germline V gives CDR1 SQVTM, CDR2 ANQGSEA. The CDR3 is CSAAGTSGTFEREQYF. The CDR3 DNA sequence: TGCAGCGCCGCCGGGACTAGCGGGACCTTCGAGCGCGAGCAGTACTTC.

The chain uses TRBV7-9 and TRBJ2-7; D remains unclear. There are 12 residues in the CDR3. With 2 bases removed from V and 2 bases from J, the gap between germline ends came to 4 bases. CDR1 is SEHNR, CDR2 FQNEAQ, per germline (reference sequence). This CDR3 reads CASSLLAYEQYF. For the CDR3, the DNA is TGTGCCAGCAGCTTACTGGCCTACGAGCAGTACTTC.

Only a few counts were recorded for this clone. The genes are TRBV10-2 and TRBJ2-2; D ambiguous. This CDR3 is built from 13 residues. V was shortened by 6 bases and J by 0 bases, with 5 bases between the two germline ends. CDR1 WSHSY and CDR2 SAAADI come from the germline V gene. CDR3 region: CASSDTNTGELFF. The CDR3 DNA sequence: TGCGCCAGCAGCGACACGAACACCGGGGAGCTGTTTTTT.

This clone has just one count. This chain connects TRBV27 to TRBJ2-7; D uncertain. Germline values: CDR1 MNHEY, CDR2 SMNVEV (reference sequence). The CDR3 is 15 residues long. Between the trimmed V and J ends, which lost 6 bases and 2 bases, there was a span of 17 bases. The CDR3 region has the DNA TGTGCCAGCAGGACCTCTGCCGAGCTTCCCTACGAGCAGTACTTC. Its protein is CASRTSAELPYEQYF.

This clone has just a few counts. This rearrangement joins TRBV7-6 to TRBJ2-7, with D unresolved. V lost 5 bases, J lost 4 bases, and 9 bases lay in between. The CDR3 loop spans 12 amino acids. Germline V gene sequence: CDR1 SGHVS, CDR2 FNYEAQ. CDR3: CASSPTPYEQYF. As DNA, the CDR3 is TGTGCCAGCAGCCCCACACCTTACGAGCAGTACTTC.

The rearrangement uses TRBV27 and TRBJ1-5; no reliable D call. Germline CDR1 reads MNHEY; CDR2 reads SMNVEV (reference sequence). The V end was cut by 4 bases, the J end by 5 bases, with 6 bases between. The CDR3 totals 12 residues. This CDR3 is CASSSGHQPQHF. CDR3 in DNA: TGTGCCAGCAGTTCTGGACATCAGCCCCAGCATTTT.